One and the same sample provided the 26 T cell receptor beta chains below, sequenced in a study of OX40 agonist ivuxolimab in advanced cancers. The method was immunoSEQ multiplex PCR; TCRdb's version includes in-frame clones alone and lacks a portion of them. The sample holds 65,000 to 80,000 clones, 92% seen once. Here the sequenced sample was CD4+ or CD8+ T cells sorted from blood, taken in a trial of the OX40 agonist ivuxolimab. Receptors originate from an adult with an advanced solid tumor such as melanoma, head and neck, liver or kidney cancer.

V and J are TRBV18 and TRBJ1-1; 8 nucleotides agree with TRBD1. CDR1 KGHSH and CDR2 LQKENI come from the germline V gene. V lost 3 bases and J lost 0; bases outside the gene matches: 12. The CDR3 consists of 18 residues. CDR3 region: CASSPGQAYLSMNTEAFF. CDR3 coding DNA: TGTGCCAGCTCACCGGGACAGGCTTACTTATCAATGAACACTGAAGCTTTCTTT.

The chain carries TRBV27 and TRBJ2-1, with 13 bases aligning to TRBD2. Unmatched junction bases numbered 7, after V lost 5 bases and J lost 9 bases. The length of the CDR3 is 15 residues. Germline V gene data show CDR1 as MNHEY and CDR2 as SMNVEV (reference sequence). The CDR3 nucleotides read TGTGCCAGCAGTGTACTAGCGGGGGGGCCCAGTGAGCAGTTCTTC. Residues: CASSVLAGGPSEQFF.

In this sample, this clone turned up once. DNA for the CDR3: TGCGCCAGCAGCCAAGTAGGGGGGGGGAGCACTGAAGCTTTCTTT. This translates into CASSQVGGGSTEAFF. The gene calls are TRBV4-3 and TRBJ1-1; a weak D match, TRBD1 (6 bases). Trimming took 1 base from V and 4 from J, leaving 13 bases between them. Germline CDR1 reads LGHNA; CDR2 reads YSLEER. This CDR3 is built from 15 residues.

The chain recombines TRBV19 with TRBJ1-2; D is unresolved. V was shortened by 1 base and J by 0 bases, with 9 bases between the two germline ends. The CDR3 is made up of 15 amino acids. Looked up from germline, CDR1 is LNHDA and CDR2 is SQIVND (reference sequence). Here the CDR3 DNA reads TGTGCCAGTAGTATAGTGGCAGATACTAACTATGGCTACACCTTC. This translates into CASSIVADTNYGYTF.

Here the CDR3 reads CASRGSGGYQETQYF. The CDR3 DNA is TGCGCCAGCAGGGGAAGCGGGGGTTACCAAGAGACCCAGTACTTC. The J gene is TRBJ2-5, the V gene TRBV5-1, with 8 bases that match TRBD2. Per germline, CDR1 SGHRS and CDR2 YFSETQ. This CDR3 has 15 residues. Losses at the gene ends were 5 bases for V and 0 bases for J; bases not matched to a gene: 6.

The chain has TRBV7-8 and TRBJ1-1; D is ambiguous. The germline gives CDR1 SGHVS, CDR2 FQNEAQ. The CDR3 contains 11 residues. V gave up 2 bases and J gave up 7 bases, with 5 bases separating them. As DNA, the CDR3 is TGTGCCAGCAGCTTATGGGGTGAAGCTTTCTTT. It codes for CASSLWGEAFF.

The rearrangement joins TRBV27 to TRBJ2-1; 10 positions agree with TRBD1. Germline CDR1 is MNHEY and CDR2 is SMNVEV (reference sequence). This CDR3 region has 15 residues. The V segment lost 2 bases and the J segment 7 bases; nucleotides outside the gene matches: 5. For the CDR3, the DNA is TGTGCCAGCAGTTTACGACAGGGGGCATGGAATGAGCAGTTCTTC. This encodes CASSLRQGAWNEQFF.

The rearrangement links TRBV6-5 to TRBJ2-4; 7 bases are shared with TRBD1. The CDR3 sequence is 15 residues long. The V gene's germline CDR1 is MNHEY and CDR2 SVGAGI. V shed 7 bases and J 7 bases; nucleotides not matched to a gene: 13. CDR3 in amino acids: CASTNTGEGFNIQYF. The CDR3 bases are TGTGCCAGCACCAATACAGGGGAAGGATTCAACATTCAGTACTTC.

Note on this clone: At one end, the junction sequence differs from germline, possibly due to a read error. This chain uses TRBV27 with TRBJ2-7; D may be TRBD1 (5 bases). Germline V lookup: CDR1 MNHEY, CDR2 SMNVEV (reference sequence). This CDR3 spans 15 amino acids. The CDR3 reads CASSLSTQGSNEQYF. CDR3 nucleotide sequence: TGTGCCAGCAGTTTATCGACCCAGGGCTCCAACGAGCAGTACTTC.

V is TRBV13 and J is TRBJ2-7, with D possibly matching TRBD1 (5 bases). V lost 5 bases and J lost 6, with 17 bases in between. This CDR3 region has 14 residues. CDR1 is PRHDT and CDR2 is FYEKMQ in the germline V gene (reference sequence). CDR3 protein: CASSQAARDPEQYF. In DNA form, the CDR3 reads TGTGCCAGCAGCCAGGCCGCCAGGGATCCCGAGCAGTACTTC. The entire variable domain, with the rest obtained from reference TRBV13 and TRBJ2-7, is as follows: AAGVIQSPRHLIKEKRETATLKCYPIPRHDTVYWYQQGPGQDPQFLISFYEKMQSDKGSIPDRFSAQQFSDYHSELNMSSLELGDSALYFCASSQAARDPEQYFGPGTRLTVT.

This chain joins TRBV25-1 and TRBJ2-1, with 9 bases fitting TRBD1. V gave up 1 base and J gave up 6 bases; unmatched junction bases: 10. Germline-derived CDR1 and CDR2 are MGHDK and SYGVNS. The CDR3 contains 17 residues. CDR3 protein: CASSEWGGTGFINEQFF. The CDR3 region has the DNA TGTGCCAGCAGTGAATGGGGGGGGACAGGGTTCATCAATGAGCAGTTCTTC.

The chain has TRBV4-1 and TRBJ1-1; perhaps TRBD1 as D (5 bases). The CDR3 extends over 16 amino acids. V was pared by 4 bases and J by 1 base, with 16 bases between. CDR1 and CDR2 from the germline V gene are MGHRA and YSYEKL. In DNA, the CDR3 is TGCGCCAGCAGCCTTACGACCCTGGGACCGAACACTGAAGCTTTCTTT. Encoded protein: CASSLTTLGPNTEAFF.

CDR3 nucleotide sequence: TGTGCCAGCAGCTTAGACCGACAGGGACGACAGCCCCAGCATTTT. Translation: CASSLDRQGRQPQHF. This chain joins TRBV11-2 and TRBJ1-5; 7 bases agree with TRBD1. Germline values: CDR1 SGHAT, CDR2 FQNNGV. The junction had 6 bases not matched to a gene; V was cut back by 0 bases and J by 7 bases. The CDR3 sequence is 15 residues long.

CDR3 DNA sequence: TGCGCCAGCAGTGACGGTTCGAACACTGAAGCTTTCTTT. This encodes CASSDGSNTEAFF. The rearrangement uses TRBV10-2 and TRBJ1-1; D remains unclear. The V end was cut by 3 bases, the J end by 1 base, with 6 bases between. The CDR3 contains 13 residues. In germline, CDR1 is WSHSY, CDR2 SAAADI.

This clone came up once. J is TRBJ2-7 and V is TRBV9; 7 bases line up with TRBD1. Germline V gene lookup returns CDR1 SGDLS and CDR2 YYNGEE. The CDR3 has 17 residues. With V trimmed by 3 bases and J by 0 bases, 12 bases remained unmatched. The CDR3 protein is CASSAVTGTVFSYEQYF. CDR3 DNA sequence: TGTGCCAGCAGCGCCGTCACCGGGACAGTCTTCTCCTACGAGCAGTACTTC.

This chain joins TRBV2 and TRBJ1-1; D is perhaps TRBD1 (6 bases). Trimming left V 4 bases short and J 4 bases short, with 22 bases between. The length of the CDR3 is 17 residues. Per germline, CDR1 SNHLY and CDR2 FYNNEI. The chain's CDR3 is CASSAISAGDSATEAFF. The CDR3 nucleotides are TGTGCCAGCAGTGCGATTAGTGCAGGGGATAGTGCCACTGAAGCTTTCTTT.

This chain connects TRBV11-2 to TRBJ2-7; the D call may be TRBD1 or TRBD2 (5 bases each). V was cut by 6 bases and J by 4 bases, with 19 bases left in between. Germline CDR1 reads SGHAT; CDR2 reads FQNNGV. The CDR3 runs to 15 residues. As DNA, the CDR3 is TGTGCCAGCAGGGGACCGGGCCCTAGGGGATACGAGCAGTACTTC. This encodes CASRGPGPRGYEQYF.

The J gene is TRBJ2-5, the V gene TRBV27, with TRBD1 matching 11 bases. Germline V CDR1 and CDR2: MNHEY, SMNVEV (reference sequence). Trimming removed 5 bases from V and 2 bases from J; junction bases left unmatched: 10. There are 17 residues in the CDR3. CDR3 sequence (DNA): TGTGCCAGCAGTACCCCCGGACAGGGGGCACATCAAGAGACCCAGTACTTC. Protein product: CASSTPGQGAHQETQYF.

The V gene is TRBV2, the J gene TRBJ2-7; perhaps D is TRBD1 or TRBD2 (6 bases each). There are 16 residues in the CDR3. Germline CDR1 and CDR2: SNHLY and FYNNEI. V was pared by 0 bases and J by 0 bases, with 12 bases between. CDR3: CASSEAWRGVSYEQYF. DNA of the CDR3: TGTGCCAGCAGTGAAGCATGGAGGGGGGTCTCCTACGAGCAGTACTTC.

The chain couples TRBV7-6 to TRBJ2-1; D gene ambiguous. Looked up from germline, CDR1 is SGHVS and CDR2 is FNYEAQ. The CDR3 spans 12 residues. The ends were cut back, 1 base at V and 6 bases at J, with 4 bases in the middle. The CDR3 here is CASSLGSNEQFF. The CDR3 coding sequence is TGTGCCAGCAGCTTAGGGTCCAATGAGCAGTTCTTC.

The chain uses TRBV5-1 and TRBJ2-1, with 15 bases aligning to TRBD2. Per germline, CDR1 SGHRS and CDR2 YFSETQ. The CDR3 is 15 amino acids. Trimming removed 4 bases from V and 7 bases from J; junction bases left unmatched: 3. CDR3 sequence reads: CASSQGLAGGNEQFF. Here the CDR3 DNA reads TGCGCCAGCAGCCAAGGACTAGCGGGGGGGAATGAGCAGTTCTTC.

This clone was seen once. Only one base separates this from a far larger clonotype, so it likely reflects a read error. This sample includes further DNA sequences coding for the same CDR3. The chain couples TRBV5-1 to TRBJ1-2; 8 bases are a match to TRBD1. This CDR3 contains 16 residues. Losses at the gene ends were 0 bases for V and 0 bases for J; bases not matched to a gene: 4. CDR1 and CDR2 from the germline V gene are SGHRS and YFSETQ. The CDR3 sequence is CASSLGTGLANYGYTF. Written as DNA, the CDR3 is TGCGCCAGCAGCTTGGGGACAGGGTTAGCTAACTATGGCTACACCTTC. Variable domain in full (rest from reference TRBV5-1 and TRBJ1-2): KAGVTQTPRYLIKTRGQQVTLSCSPISGHRSVSWYQQTPGQGLQFLFEYFSETQRNKGNFPGRFSGRQFSNSRSEMNVSTLELGDSALYLCASSLGTGLANYGYTFGSGTRLTVV.

This clone has just one count. The V gene is TRBV7-3, the J gene TRBJ2-1; D is ambiguous. V lost 2 bases, J lost 4 bases, and 9 bases lay in between. The CDR3 totals 14 residues. CDR1 SGHTA and CDR2 FQGTGA come from the germline V gene. The CDR3 sequence: CASSLDGQYNEQFF. In DNA form, the CDR3 reads TGTGCCAGCAGCTTAGATGGGCAATACAATGAGCAGTTCTTC.

Concerning this clone: The same CDR3 can be traced to other DNA sequences in this sample. V gene TRBV6-5 combines with J gene TRBJ1-1; D is undetermined. CDR3 size: 15 residues. V shed 3 bases and J shed 0 bases, with 11 bases lying between them. Germline V gives CDR1 MNHEY, CDR2 SVGAGI. The CDR3 is CASSYREGVNTEAFF. The CDR3 DNA reads TGTGCCAGCAGTTATAGGGAAGGAGTGAACACTGAAGCTTTCTTT.

The J gene is TRBJ2-1, the V gene TRBV6-1; TRBD1 matches 8 bases. The germline CDR1 and CDR2 sequences are MNHNS and SASEGT. The CDR3 runs to 19 residues. Trimming took 3 bases from V and 0 from J; bases not matched to a gene: 13. The CDR3 DNA is TGTGCCAGCAGTGACTTTACAGGGGGTACACTTTCCTCCTACAATGAGCAGTTCTTC. Translation: CASSDFTGGTLSSYNEQFF.

The V call is TRBV7-2, the J call TRBJ2-5; 9 bases line up with TRBD2. CDR3 size: 17 residues. Germline V gives CDR1 SGHTA, CDR2 FQGNSA. Losses at the gene ends were 5 bases for V and 0 bases for J; bases not matched to a gene: 10. This CDR3 is CASSHGAGGPYQETQYF. CDR3 DNA: TGTGCCAGCAGCCATGGGGCGGGGGGGCCATACCAAGAGACCCAGTACTTC.